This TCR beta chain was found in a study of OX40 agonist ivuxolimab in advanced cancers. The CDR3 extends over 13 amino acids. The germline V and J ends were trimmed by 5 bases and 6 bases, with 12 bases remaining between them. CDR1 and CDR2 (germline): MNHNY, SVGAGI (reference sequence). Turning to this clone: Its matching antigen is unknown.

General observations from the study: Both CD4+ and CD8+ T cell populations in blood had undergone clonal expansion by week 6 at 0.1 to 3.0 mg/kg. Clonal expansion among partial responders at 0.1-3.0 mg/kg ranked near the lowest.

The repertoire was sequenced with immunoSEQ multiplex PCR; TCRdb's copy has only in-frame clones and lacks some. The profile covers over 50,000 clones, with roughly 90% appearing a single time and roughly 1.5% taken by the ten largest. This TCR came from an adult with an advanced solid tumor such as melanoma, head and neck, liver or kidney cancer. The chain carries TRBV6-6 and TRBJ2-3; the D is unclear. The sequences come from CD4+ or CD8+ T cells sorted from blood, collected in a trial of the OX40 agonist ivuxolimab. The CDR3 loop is CASSARRSDTQYF. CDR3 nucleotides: TGTGCCAGCAGTGCCCGCCGTTCGGATACGCAGTATTTT.